These 30 T cell receptor beta chains were sequenced from one sample in a study of T cells in Graves' hyperthyroidism and ophthalmopathy. From RNA transcripts, TCR beta CDR3 regions were amplified. An initial round of RT-PCR targeting the TCR CDR3 relied on the HTBI primer set. MiXCR, run by TCRdb on the multiplex PCR reads, gives a single entry per CDR3 protein. The sample consists of roughly 570,000 distinct CDR3 sequences, around 46% of them appearing once. Sequenced: peripheral blood or thyroid tissue (not recorded which). The receptors shown here come from an adult woman with Graves' disease, either hyperthyroidism or ophthalmopathy (not recorded which).

The chain has TRBV19 and TRBJ1-1; weak D call: TRBD1 (5 bases). V lost 4 bases and J 6 bases, leaving 12 bases between the germline ends. The CDR3 is 13 residues long. CDR1 is LNHDA, CDR2 SQIVND, per germline (reference sequence). CDR3 sequence: CASSTGPHAEAFF. DNA of the CDR3: TGTGCCAGTAGTACAGGGCCACACGCTGAAGCTTTCTTT.

This clonotype was observed once. The DNA is omitted, as the CDR3 cannot be located on it reliably, and the CDR3 follows TCRdb's listing. The chain uses TRBV7-6 and TRBJ1-2; the table's D call, TRBD1, was not checked against the DNA. Germline CDR1 SGHVS, CDR2 FNYEAQ. The CDR3 comprises 17 residues, both ends counted. CDR3 loop: CASSLRQGAQAFFGYTF.

The chain couples TRBV7-8 to TRBJ1-2; TRBD1 might be the D (6 bases). V gave up 5 bases and J gave up 4 bases, with 20 bases separating them. CDR1 SGHVS and CDR2 FQNEAQ come from the germline V gene. The CDR3 spans 16 residues. In DNA form, the CDR3 reads TGTGCCAGCAGCCCGCACTCAGGGGACCCGCTCTATGGCTACACCTTC. Encoded protein: CASSPHSGDPLYGYTF.

The V and J genes are TRBV29-1 and TRBJ1-5; the D gene is possibly TRBD1 (5 bases). The CDR3 extends over 13 amino acids. CDR1 and CDR2 from the germline V gene are SQVTM and ANQGSEA. V dropped 3 bases and J dropped 8 bases, with 14 bases sitting between them. The CDR3 loop is CSVEFGAEEPQHF. CDR3 nucleotide sequence: TGCAGCGTTGAGTTCGGGGCGGAGGAGCCCCAGCATTTT.

CDR3 sequence reads: CASSSDSDGAGHGYTF. The CDR3 DNA sequence: TGTGCCAGCAGCTCCGATTCGGACGGTGCCGGACATGGCTACACCTTC. The chain has TRBV7-2 and TRBJ1-2; no clear D gene. The CDR3 is made up of 16 amino acids. In germline, CDR1 is SGHTA, CDR2 FQGNSA. V was cut by 4 bases and J by 6 bases, with 21 bases left in between.

Ten or more counts support this clonotype. The J gene is TRBJ1-6, the V gene TRBV5-8, with unresolved D. Trimming pared 0 bases from V and 7 bases from J, leaving 11 bases between. This CDR3 has 15 amino acids. CDR1 and CDR2 from the germline V gene are SGHTS and YDEGEE. Written as DNA, the CDR3 is TGTGCCAGCAGCTTGGGAGTATTCGGGAATTCACCCCTCCACTTT. It encodes CASSLGVFGNSPLHF.

The CDR3 region has the DNA TGTGCCTGCAGGGGAGGTTCTTCCTACGAGCAGTACTTC. It is translated as CACRGGSSYEQYF. The rearrangement links TRBV30 to TRBJ2-7; either TRBD1 or TRBD2 may supply D (6 bases each). Germline CDR1 and CDR2: GTSNPN and SVGIG (reference sequence). V was trimmed by 6 bases and J by 1 base, leaving 13 bases between them. The CDR3 loop spans 13 amino acids.

This clonotype was picked up a small number of times. V and J are TRBV2 and TRBJ1-5; TRBD1 matches 8 bases. This CDR3 region has 13 residues. Trimming removed 8 bases from V and 7 bases from J; junction bases left unmatched: 7. From germline, CDR1 is SNHLY and CDR2 FYNNEI. The CDR3 here is CASRGQGAQPQHF. CDR3 DNA: TGTGCCAGCCGTGGACAGGGCGCACAGCCCCAGCATTTT.

The CDR3 sequence: CASSLRQGATYGYTF. DNA for the CDR3: TGTGCCAGCAGTTTAAGACAGGGGGCCACCTATGGCTACACCTTC. The rearrangement links TRBV12-3 or TRBV12-4 to TRBJ1-2; 10 bases line up with TRBD1. CDR3 length equals 15 residues. The V gene end was trimmed by 2 bases and the J gene end by 4 bases; junction bases not matched to a gene: 4.

This clonotype was picked up many times. The rearrangement joins TRBV4-1 to TRBJ2-2; D remains unclear. Trimming cost V 3 bases and J 1 base, with 12 bases left between them. The CDR3 totals 16 residues. Germline CDR1 MGHRA, CDR2 YSYEKL. The CDR3 nucleotides read TGCGCCAGCAGCCACCCTCCTGGCGGGAACACCGGGGAGCTGTTTTTT. Translated, it gives CASSHPPGGNTGELFF.

In regard to this clonotype: A single base separates this from a much larger clone, so it may be a read error. The chain couples TRBV10-3 to TRBJ1-2; a possible D gene is TRBD1 (5 bases). The CDR3 runs 14 residues. In germline, CDR1 is ENHRY, CDR2 SYGVKD. V was shortened by 4 bases and J by 0 bases, with 9 bases between the two germline ends. The CDR3 sequence: CAISGDGTNYGYTF. The CDR3 bases are TGTGCCATCAGTGGGGACGGAACTAACTATGGCTACACCTTC.

The chain carries TRBV6-1 and TRBJ2-5; D is perhaps TRBD2 (6 bases). V shed 6 bases and J shed 5 bases, with 16 bases lying between them. CDR1 and CDR2 (germline): MNHNS, SASEGT. The CDR3 runs to 14 residues. The CDR3 region has the DNA TGTGCCAGCAGCCAGGCGGGGATGATGGAGACCCAGTACTTC. The encoded protein is CASSQAGMMETQYF.

In this sample, this clonotype turned up many times. V usage is TRBV5-1 and J usage is TRBJ1-2; D uncertain. This CDR3 spans 13 amino acids. V was trimmed by 2 bases and J by 2 bases, leaving 7 bases between them. Germline V gives CDR1 SGHRS, CDR2 YFSETQ. CDR3 DNA: TGCGCCAGCAGCTTCCAGAACAACTATGGCTACACCTTC. Protein product: CASSFQNNYGYTF.

This clonotype was seen more than once but under ten times. The chain combines TRBV7-6 with TRBJ1-4; possible D gene TRBD1, 5 bases. V was cut by 0 bases and J by 3 bases, with 8 bases left in between. Germline V lookup: CDR1 SGHVS, CDR2 FNYEAQ. The length of the CDR3 is 15 residues. In DNA form, the CDR3 reads TGTGCCAGCAGCTTAGCCGGGGGGGCTAATGAAAAACTGTTTTTT. It specifies CASSLAGGANEKLFF.

This chain joins TRBV28 and TRBJ2-5; D gene uncertain. Looked up from germline, CDR1 is MDHEN and CDR2 is SYDVKM. The CDR3 runs to 14 residues. Trimming pared 10 bases from V and 0 bases from J, leaving 15 bases between. The CDR3 coding sequence is TGTGCCACTACAGTCGTCTACCACCAAGAGACCCAGTACTTC. Translation gives CATTVVYHQETQYF.

Written as DNA, the CDR3 is TGCAGCGTTGCTCGGGCAGGGGGCGCCTCATCACCCCTCCACTTT. It translates to CSVARAGGASSPLHF. The rearrangement uses TRBV29-1 and TRBJ1-6; 8 nucleotides line up with TRBD1. V shed 4 bases, J shed 10 bases, and the junction held 12 bases outside the gene matches. Germline V lookup: CDR1 SQVTM, CDR2 ANQGSEA. CDR3 length: 15 residues.

This clonotype has a handful of counts. The rearrangement uses TRBV7-2 and TRBJ1-4; D gene uncertain. V lost 0 bases and J 8 bases, leaving 7 bases between the germline ends. CDR3 length: 13 residues. Germline V gene data show CDR1 as SGHTA and CDR2 as FQGNSA. The CDR3 nucleotides are TGTGCCAGCAGCTTAGCGATAAGAGAAAAACTGTTTTTT. Protein: CASSLAIREKLFF.

This clonotype was observed a handful of times. The chain joins TRBV27 to TRBJ2-5; TRBD2 matches 10 bases. The J call is doubtful: the DNA matches TRBJ2-7 better. This CDR3 is 13 amino acids long. From germline, CDR1 is MNHEY and CDR2 SMNVEV (reference sequence). This CDR3 is CASNSLAGDEQYF. Here the CDR3 DNA reads TGTGCCAGCAATAGCCTAGCGGGAGACGAGCAGTACTTC.

The CDR3 bases are TGCGCCAGCAGCTCGGTTGGGACCCTGAATGAAAAACTGTTTTTT. Amino acid sequence: CASSSVGTLNEKLFF. The V call is TRBV5-1, the J call TRBJ1-4, with D possibly being TRBD1 (5 bases). Trimming took 3 bases from V and 5 from J, leaving 14 bases between them. This CDR3 has 15 residues. CDR1 and CDR2 from the germline V gene are SGHRS and YFSETQ.

This clonotype was seen repeatedly, ten times or more. The chain recombines TRBV6-1 with TRBJ1-2; tentatively, D is TRBD1 (5 bases). Germline assignment: CDR1 MNHNS and CDR2 SASEGT. This CDR3 is built from 13 residues. With 2 bases removed from V and 8 bases from J, the gap between germline ends came to 12 bases. CDR3 loop: CASSESSRGGYTF. Written as DNA, the CDR3 is TGTGCCAGCAGTGAATCCTCTCGGGGGGGCTACACCTTC.

The rearrangement joins TRBV13 to TRBJ1-6; D is perhaps TRBD1 (6 bases). Trimming removed 5 bases at V and 0 bases at J, with 11 bases between. The CDR3 runs 16 residues. The germline V gene has CDR1 PRHDT and CDR2 FYEKMQ (reference sequence). CDR3 loop: CASSLRGASYNSPLHF. The CDR3 nucleotides read TGTGCCAGCAGCCTCCGGGGGGCCTCCTATAATTCACCCCTCCACTTT.

The V call is TRBV29-1, the J call TRBJ1-1; 7 positions match TRBD1. Germline CDR1 is SQVTM and CDR2 is ANQGSEA. This CDR3 is built from 14 residues. The ends lost 3 bases at V and 5 bases at J; junction bases unmatched: 9. The CDR3 DNA is TGCAGCGTTGACAGAGGGGGCATAGGGACTGAAGCTTTCTTT. Encoded protein: CSVDRGGIGTEAFF.

This clonotype was recorded at least ten times. The CDR3 here is CASSPLGAGTGYTF. The DNA of the CDR3 is TGTGCCAGCTCACCACTGGGTGCAGGGACCGGCTACACCTTC. The J gene is TRBJ1-2, the V gene TRBV18; D might be TRBD1 (5 bases). The V gene lost 1 base and the J gene lost 8 bases, with 14 bases spanning the gap. CDR1 and CDR2 (germline): KGHSH, LQKENI. The CDR3 sequence is 14 residues long. The complete variable domain, with remaining parts taken from reference TRBV18 and TRBJ1-2, reads NAGVMQNPRHLVRRRGQEARLRCSPMKGHSHVYWYRQLPEEGLKFMVYLQKENIIDESGMPKERFSAEFPKEGPSILRIQQVVRGDSAAYFCASSPLGAGTGYTFGSGTRLTVV.

The rearrangement links TRBV28 to TRBJ1-5; 7 nucleotides match TRBD1. The length of the CDR3 is 17 residues. J was trimmed by 1 base and V by 1 base; bases with no gene match: 7. Germline values: CDR1 MDHEN, CDR2 SYDVKM. The CDR3 loop reads CASSLFHTQGSNQPQHF. The DNA of the CDR3 is TGTGCCAGCAGTTTATTCCACACACAGGGGAGCAATCAGCCCCAGCATTTT. Full variable domain (missing parts from reference TRBV28 and TRBJ1-5): DVKVTQSSRYLVKRTGEKVFLECVQDMDHENMFWYRQDPGLGLRLIYFSYDVKMKEKGDIPEGYSVSREKKERFSLILESASTNQTSMYLCASSLFHTQGSNQPQHFGDGTRLSIL.

V usage is TRBV9 and J usage is TRBJ1-2; 7 bases fit TRBD1. Germline V gene sequence: CDR1 SGDLS, CDR2 YYNGEE. The ends lost 3 bases at V and 7 bases at J; junction bases unmatched: 6. The CDR3 length is 13 residues. The CDR3 DNA sequence: TGTGCCAGCAGCGCGACAGGGCCGATTGGCTACACCTTC. This gives the protein CASSATGPIGYTF. The entire variable domain, with the rest obtained from reference TRBV9 and TRBJ1-2, is as follows: DSGVTQTPKHLITATGQRVTLRCSPRSGDLSVYWYQQSLDQGLQFLIQYYNGEERAKGNILERFSAQQFPDLHSELNLSSLELGDSALYFCASSATGPIGYTFGSGTRLTVV.

This clonotype was found once. The V gene is TRBV15, the J gene TRBJ2-7, with D possibly matching TRBD1 (6 bases). Germline CDR1 LNHNV, CDR2 YYDKDF (reference sequence). The CDR3 has 16 amino acids. V was shortened by 0 bases and J by 4 bases, with 16 bases between the two germline ends. CDR3 DNA sequence: TGTGCCACCAGCAGAGACACAGGGTTCACCTTTTACGAGCAGTACTTC. Protein: CATSRDTGFTFYEQYF.

This clonotype has ten or more counts. This chain connects TRBV5-6 to TRBJ1-4; D remains unclear. Germline assignment: CDR1 SGHDT and CDR2 YYEEEE. Deletions cut 1 base from V and 7 bases from J, with 11 bases between. The CDR3 is made up of 14 amino acids. The CDR3: CASSLPNEVEKLFF. CDR3 bases: TGTGCCAGCAGCTTGCCGAATGAGGTTGAAAAACTGTTTTTT.

There are a few counts of this clonotype. The rearrangement uses TRBV27 and TRBJ1-1; 8 positions agree with TRBD1. The CDR3 runs to 14 residues. Germline V gives CDR1 MNHEY, CDR2 SMNVEV (reference sequence). J was trimmed by 4 bases and V by 6 bases; bases with no gene match: 7. This CDR3 reads CASRKNDRGTEAFF. CDR3 DNA: TGTGCCAGCAGGAAAAACGACAGGGGCACTGAAGCTTTCTTT.

This clonotype was seen just once. CDR3 nucleotides: TGTGCCAGCAGCTTAGACGGGGGGCCCTACGAGCAGTACTTC. Protein: CASSLDGGPYEQYF. This chain uses TRBV7-3 with TRBJ2-7; tentative D call: TRBD2 (7 bases). V lost 2 bases, J lost 2 bases, and 10 bases lay in between. CDR3 length equals 14 residues. In germline, CDR1 is SGHTA, CDR2 FQGTGA.

A remark on this clonotype: Germline and junction disagree at one end, which may indicate a read error. V and J are TRBV10-3 and TRBJ2-7; 10 nucleotides align to TRBD1. CDR1 ENHRY and CDR2 SYGVKD come from the germline V gene. CDR3 length: 14 residues. In nucleotides, the CDR3 is TGTGCCATCAGTCTCGGGACAGGGGACCACGAGCAGCACTTC. Amino acids: CAISLGTGDHEQHF.